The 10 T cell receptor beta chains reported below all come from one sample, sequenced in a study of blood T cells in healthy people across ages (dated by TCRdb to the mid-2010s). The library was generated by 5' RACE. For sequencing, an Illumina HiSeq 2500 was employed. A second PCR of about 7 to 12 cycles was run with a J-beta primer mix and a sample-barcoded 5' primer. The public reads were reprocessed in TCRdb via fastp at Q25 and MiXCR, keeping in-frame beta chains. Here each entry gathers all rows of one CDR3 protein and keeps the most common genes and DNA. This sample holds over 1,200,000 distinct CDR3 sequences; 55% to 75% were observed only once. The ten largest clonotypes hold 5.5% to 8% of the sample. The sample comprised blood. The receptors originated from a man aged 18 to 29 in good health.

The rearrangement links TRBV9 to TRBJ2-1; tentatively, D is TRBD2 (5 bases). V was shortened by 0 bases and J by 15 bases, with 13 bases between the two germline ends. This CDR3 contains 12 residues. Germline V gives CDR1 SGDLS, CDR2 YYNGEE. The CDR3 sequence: CASSVGGLNLFF. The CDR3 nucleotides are TGTGCCAGCAGCGTAGGAGGGTTGAATCTGTTCTTC.

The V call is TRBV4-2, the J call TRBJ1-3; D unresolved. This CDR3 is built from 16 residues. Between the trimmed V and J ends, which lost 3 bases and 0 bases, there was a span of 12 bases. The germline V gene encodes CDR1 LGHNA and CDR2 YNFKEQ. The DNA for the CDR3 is TGTGCCAGCAGCCACGTTGGACGTAACTCTGGAAACACCATATATTTT. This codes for CASSHVGRNSGNTIYF.

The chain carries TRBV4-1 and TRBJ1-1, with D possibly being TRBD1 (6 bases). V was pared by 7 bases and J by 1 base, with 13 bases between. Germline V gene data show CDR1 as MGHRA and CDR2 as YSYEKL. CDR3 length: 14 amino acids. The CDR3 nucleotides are TGCGCCAGCACCGGGACACCTGAGAACACTGAAGCTTTCTTT. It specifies CASTGTPENTEAFF.

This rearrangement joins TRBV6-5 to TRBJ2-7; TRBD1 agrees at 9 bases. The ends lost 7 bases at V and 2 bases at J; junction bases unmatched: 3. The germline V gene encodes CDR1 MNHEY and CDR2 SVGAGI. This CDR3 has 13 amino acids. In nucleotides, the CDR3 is TGTGCCAGCAAAGGACAGGGGCCCTACGAGCAGTACTTC. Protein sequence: CASKGQGPYEQYF.

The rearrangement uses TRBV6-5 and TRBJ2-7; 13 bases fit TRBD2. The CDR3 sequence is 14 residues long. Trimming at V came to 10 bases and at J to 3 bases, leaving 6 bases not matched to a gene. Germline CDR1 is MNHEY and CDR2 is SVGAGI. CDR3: CATGTSGDIYEQYF. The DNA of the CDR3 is TGTGCCACGGGGACTAGCGGGGATATCTACGAGCAGTACTTC.

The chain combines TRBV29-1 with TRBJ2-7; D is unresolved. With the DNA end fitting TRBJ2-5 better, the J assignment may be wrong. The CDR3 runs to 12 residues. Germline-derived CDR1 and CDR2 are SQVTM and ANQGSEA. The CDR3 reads CSVEIALGTQYF. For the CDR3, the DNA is TGCAGCGTTGAAATCGCCTTAGGGACCCAGTACTTC.

CDR3 region: CASTLANYGYTF. For the CDR3, the DNA is TGTGCCAGCACGTTAGCTAACTATGGCTACACCTTC. The chain combines TRBV2 with TRBJ1-2; no definite D call. Per germline, CDR1 SNHLY and CDR2 FYNNEI. The CDR3 consists of 12 residues. V lost 7 bases to trimming and J lost 0 bases, with 6 bases between them.

CDR3 region: CASRIRGLNGYTF. The CDR3 bases are TGTGCCAGCAGGATCAGGGGGCTTAATGGCTACACCTTC. The chain carries TRBV12-3 or TRBV12-4 and TRBJ1-2, with 8 bases identical to TRBD1. The V segment lost 6 bases and the J segment 6 bases; nucleotides outside the gene matches: 6. The CDR3 is 13 residues long.

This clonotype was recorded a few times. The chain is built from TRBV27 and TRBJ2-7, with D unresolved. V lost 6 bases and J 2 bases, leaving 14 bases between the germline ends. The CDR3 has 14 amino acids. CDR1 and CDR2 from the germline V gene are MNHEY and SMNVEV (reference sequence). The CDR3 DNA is TGTGCCAGCAGCCCCGTTGGCGAAGCCTACGAGCAGTACTTC. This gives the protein CASSPVGEAYEQYF.

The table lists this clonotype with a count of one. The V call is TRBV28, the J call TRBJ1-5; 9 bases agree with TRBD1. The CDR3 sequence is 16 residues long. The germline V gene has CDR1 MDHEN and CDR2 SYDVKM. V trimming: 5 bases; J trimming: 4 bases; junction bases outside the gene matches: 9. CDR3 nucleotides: TGTGCCAGCAGTACCCGACAGGGGGGAAATAATCAGCCCCAGCATTTT. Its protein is CASSTRQGGNNQPQHF.